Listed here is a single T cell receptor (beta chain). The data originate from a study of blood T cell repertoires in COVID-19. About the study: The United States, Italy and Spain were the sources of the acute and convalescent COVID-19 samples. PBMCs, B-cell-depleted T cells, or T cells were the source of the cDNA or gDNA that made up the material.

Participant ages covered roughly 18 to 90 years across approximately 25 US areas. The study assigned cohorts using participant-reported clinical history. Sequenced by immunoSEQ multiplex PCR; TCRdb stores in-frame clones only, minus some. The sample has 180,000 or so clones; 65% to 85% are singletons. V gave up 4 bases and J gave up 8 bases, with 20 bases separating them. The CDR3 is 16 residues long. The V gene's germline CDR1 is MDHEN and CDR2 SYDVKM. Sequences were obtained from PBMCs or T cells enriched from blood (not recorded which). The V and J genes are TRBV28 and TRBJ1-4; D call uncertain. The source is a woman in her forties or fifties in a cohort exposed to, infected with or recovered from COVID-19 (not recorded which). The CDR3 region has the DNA TGTGCCAGCAGTTCCCCGGTCTTTTTGACTGGGGAAAAACTGTTTTTT. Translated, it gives CASSSPVFLTGEKLFF.